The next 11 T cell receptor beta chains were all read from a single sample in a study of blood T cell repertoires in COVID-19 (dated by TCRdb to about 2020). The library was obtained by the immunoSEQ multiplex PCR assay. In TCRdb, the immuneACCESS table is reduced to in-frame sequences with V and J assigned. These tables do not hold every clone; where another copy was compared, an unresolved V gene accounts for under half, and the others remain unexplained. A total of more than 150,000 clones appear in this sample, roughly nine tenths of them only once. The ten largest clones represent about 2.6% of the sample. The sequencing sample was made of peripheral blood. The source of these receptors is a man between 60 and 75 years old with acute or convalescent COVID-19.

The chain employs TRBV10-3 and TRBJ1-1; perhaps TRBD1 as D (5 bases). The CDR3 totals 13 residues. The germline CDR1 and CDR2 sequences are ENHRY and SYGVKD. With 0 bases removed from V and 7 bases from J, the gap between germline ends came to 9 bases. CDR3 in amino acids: CAISESGGVEAFF. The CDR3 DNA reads TGTGCCATCAGTGAGTCAGGAGGGGTTGAAGCTTTCTTT.

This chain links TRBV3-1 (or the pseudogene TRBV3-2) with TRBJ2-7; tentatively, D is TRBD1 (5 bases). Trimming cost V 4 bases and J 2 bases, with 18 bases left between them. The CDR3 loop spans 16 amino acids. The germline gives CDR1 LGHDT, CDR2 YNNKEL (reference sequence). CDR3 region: CASSPYSSQTAYEQYF. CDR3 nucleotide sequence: TGTGCCAGCAGCCCCTACTCGTCCCAGACAGCCTACGAGCAGTACTTC.

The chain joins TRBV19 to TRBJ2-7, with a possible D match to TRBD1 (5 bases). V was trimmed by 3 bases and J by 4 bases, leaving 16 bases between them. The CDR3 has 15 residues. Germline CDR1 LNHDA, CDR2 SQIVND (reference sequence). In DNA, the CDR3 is TGTGCCAGTAGTATCGGCGCAGGGAATCGGTACGAGCAGTACTTC. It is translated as CASSIGAGNRYEQYF.

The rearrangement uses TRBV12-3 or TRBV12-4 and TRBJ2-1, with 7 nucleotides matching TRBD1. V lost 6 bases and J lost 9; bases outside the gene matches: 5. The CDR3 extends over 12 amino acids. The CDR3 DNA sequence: TGTGCCAGCAGCCGAGGGGGCGGTGAGCAGTTCTTC. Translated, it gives CASSRGGGEQFF.

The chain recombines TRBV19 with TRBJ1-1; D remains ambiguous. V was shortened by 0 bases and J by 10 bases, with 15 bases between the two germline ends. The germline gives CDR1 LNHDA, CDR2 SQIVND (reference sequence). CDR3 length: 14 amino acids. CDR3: CASSIDAGYPGAFF. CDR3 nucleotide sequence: TGTGCCAGTAGTATAGATGCGGGGTATCCCGGAGCTTTCTTT. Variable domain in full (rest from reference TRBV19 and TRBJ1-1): DGGITQSPKYLFRKEGQNVTLSCEQNLNHDAMYWYRQDPGQGLRLIYYSQIVNDFQKGDIAEGYSVSREKKESFPLTVTSAQKNPTAFYLCASSIDAGYPGAFFGQGTRLTVV.

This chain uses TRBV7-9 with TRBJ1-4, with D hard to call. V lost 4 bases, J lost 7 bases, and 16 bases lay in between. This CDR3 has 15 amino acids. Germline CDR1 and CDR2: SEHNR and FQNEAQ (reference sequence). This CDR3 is CASSSPWASGEKLFF. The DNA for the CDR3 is TGTGCCAGCAGCTCCCCTTGGGCAAGCGGTGAAAAACTGTTTTTT.

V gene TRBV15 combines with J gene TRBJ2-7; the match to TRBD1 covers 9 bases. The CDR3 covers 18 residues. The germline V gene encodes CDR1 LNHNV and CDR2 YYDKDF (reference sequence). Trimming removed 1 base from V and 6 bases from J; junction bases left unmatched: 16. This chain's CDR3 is CATSRAGPGQGSNGEQYF. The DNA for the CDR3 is TGTGCCACCAGCAGAGCTGGACCGGGACAGGGATCTAACGGCGAGCAGTACTTC. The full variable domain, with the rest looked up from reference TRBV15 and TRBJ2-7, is DAMVIQNPRYQVTQFGKPVTLSCSQTLNHNVMYWYQQKSSQAPKLLFHYYDKDFNNEADTPDNFQSRRPNTSFCFLDIRSPGLGDTAMYLCATSRAGPGQGSNGEQYFGPGTRLTVT.

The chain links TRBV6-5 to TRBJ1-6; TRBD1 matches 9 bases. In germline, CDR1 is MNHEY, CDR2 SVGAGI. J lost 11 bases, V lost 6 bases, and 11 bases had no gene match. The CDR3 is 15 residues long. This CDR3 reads CASRTRDRVLAPLHF. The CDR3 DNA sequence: TGTGCCAGCAGGACCCGGGACAGGGTTCTTGCACCCCTCCACTTT.

CDR3 coding DNA: TGTGCCAGCAGCTTAGACAGGGCCACCAGTGAGCAGTTCTTC. It specifies CASSLDRATSEQFF. V is TRBV7-2 and J is TRBJ2-1; TRBD1 might be the D (6 bases). Germline V CDR1 and CDR2: SGHTA, FQGNSA. Deletions cut 1 base from V and 9 bases from J, with 13 bases between. The length of the CDR3 is 14 residues.

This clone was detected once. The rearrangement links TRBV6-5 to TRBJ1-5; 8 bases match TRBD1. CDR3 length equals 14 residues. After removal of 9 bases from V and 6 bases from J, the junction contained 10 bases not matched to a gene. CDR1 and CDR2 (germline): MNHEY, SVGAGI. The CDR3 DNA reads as TGTGCCAGTTTCCAGACAGGGGCCAGTCAGCCCCAGCATTTT. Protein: CASFQTGASQPQHF.

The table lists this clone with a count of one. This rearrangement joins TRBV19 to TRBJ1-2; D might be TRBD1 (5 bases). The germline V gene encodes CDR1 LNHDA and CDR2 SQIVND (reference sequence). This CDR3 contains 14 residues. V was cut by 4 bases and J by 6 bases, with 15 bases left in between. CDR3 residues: CASSTTPGHDGYTF. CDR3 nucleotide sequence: TGTGCCAGTAGTACGACCCCTGGACACGATGGCTACACCTTC.